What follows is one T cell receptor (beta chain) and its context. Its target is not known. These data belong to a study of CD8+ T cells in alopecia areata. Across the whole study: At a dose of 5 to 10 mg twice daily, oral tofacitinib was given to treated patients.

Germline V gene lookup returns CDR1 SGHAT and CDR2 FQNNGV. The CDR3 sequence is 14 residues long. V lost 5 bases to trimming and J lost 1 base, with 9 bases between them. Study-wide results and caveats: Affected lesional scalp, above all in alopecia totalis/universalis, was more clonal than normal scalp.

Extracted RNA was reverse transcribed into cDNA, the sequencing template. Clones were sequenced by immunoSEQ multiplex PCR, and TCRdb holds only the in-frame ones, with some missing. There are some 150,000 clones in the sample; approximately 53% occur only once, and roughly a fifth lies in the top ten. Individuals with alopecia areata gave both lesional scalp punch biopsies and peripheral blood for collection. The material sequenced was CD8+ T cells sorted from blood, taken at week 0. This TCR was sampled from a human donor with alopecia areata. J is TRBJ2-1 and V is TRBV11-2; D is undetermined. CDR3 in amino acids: CASSPGYSYNEQFF. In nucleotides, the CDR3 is TGTGCCAGCAGCCCTGGGTATTCCTACAATGAGCAGTTCTTC.